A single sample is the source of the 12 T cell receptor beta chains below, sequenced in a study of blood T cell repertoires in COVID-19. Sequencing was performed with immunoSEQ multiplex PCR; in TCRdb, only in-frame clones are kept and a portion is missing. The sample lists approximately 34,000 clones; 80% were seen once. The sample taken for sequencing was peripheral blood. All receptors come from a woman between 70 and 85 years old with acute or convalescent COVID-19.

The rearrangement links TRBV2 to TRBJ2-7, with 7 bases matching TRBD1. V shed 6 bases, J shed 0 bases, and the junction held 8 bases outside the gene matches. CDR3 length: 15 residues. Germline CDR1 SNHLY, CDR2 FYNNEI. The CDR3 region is CASSPTGAFSYEQYF. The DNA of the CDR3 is TGTGCCAGCAGCCCAACAGGGGCCTTCTCCTACGAGCAGTACTTC.

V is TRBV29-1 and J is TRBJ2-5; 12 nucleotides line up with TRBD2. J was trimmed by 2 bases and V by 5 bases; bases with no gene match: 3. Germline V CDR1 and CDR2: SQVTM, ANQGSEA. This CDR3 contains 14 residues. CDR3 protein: CSVTSGGPQETQYF. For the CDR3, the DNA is TGCAGCGTTACTAGCGGGGGGCCGCAAGAGACCCAGTACTTC.

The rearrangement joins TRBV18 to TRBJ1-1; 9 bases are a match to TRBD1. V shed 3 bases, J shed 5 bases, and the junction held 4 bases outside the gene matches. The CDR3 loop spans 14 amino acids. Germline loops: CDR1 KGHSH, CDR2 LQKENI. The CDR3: CASSPTGGGTEAFF. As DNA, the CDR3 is TGTGCCAGCTCACCGACAGGGGGTGGGACTGAAGCTTTCTTT.

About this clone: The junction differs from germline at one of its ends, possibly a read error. The DNA for the CDR3 is TGTGCCAGCAGCCTTCTCGATTCGGTTGGGGAGATCTTC. It specifies CASSLLDSVGEIF. The J gene is TRBJ1-2, the V gene TRBV5-4; D call uncertain. The CDR3 extends over 13 amino acids. The germline V gene encodes CDR1 SGHNT and CDR2 YYREEE (reference sequence).

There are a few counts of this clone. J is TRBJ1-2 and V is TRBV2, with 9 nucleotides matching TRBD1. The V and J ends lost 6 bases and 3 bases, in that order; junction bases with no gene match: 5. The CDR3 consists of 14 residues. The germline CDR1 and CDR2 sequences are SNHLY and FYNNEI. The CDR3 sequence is CASRRQGGDYGYTF. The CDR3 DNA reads TGTGCCAGCAGACGACAGGGGGGGGACTATGGCTACACCTTC.

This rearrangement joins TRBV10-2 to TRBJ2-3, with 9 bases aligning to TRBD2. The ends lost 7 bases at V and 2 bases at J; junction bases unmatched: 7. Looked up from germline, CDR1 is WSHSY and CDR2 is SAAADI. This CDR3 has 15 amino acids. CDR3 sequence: CASTPGLANTDTQYF. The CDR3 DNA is TGCGCCAGCACCCCTGGACTAGCGAACACAGATACGCAGTATTTT.

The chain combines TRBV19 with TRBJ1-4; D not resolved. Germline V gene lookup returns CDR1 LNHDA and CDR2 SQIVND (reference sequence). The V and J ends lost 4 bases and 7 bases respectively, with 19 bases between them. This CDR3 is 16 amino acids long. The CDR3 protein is CASSSGINRAGEKLFF. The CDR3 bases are TGTGCCAGTAGTAGCGGGATCAACCGGGCTGGTGAAAAACTGTTTTTT.

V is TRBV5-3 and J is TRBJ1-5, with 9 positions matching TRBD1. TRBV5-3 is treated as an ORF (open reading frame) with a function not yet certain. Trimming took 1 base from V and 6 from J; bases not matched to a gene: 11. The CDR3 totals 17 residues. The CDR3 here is CARSLCLQGAVGQPQHF. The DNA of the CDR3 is TGTGCCAGAAGCTTGTGCCTACAGGGGGCGGTGGGTCAGCCCCAGCATTTT.

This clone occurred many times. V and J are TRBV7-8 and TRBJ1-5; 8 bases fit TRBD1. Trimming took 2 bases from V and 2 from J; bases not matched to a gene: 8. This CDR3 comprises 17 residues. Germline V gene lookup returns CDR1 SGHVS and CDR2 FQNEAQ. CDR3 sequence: CASSLSRPGGGNQPQHF. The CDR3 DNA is TGTGCCAGCAGCTTAAGCCGTCCAGGGGGCGGCAATCAGCCCCAGCATTTT. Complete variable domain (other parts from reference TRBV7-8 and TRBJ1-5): GAGVSQSPRYKVAKRGQDVALRCDPISGHVSLFWYQQALGQGPEFLTYFQNEAQLDKSGLPSDRFFAERPEGSVSTLKIQRTQQEDSAVYLCASSLSRPGGGNQPQHFGDGTRLSIL.

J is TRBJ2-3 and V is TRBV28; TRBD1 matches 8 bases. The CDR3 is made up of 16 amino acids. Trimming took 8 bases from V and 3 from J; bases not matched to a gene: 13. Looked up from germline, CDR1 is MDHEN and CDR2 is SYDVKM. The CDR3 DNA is TGTGCCAGCGCGTCAGGCCAGGGGGCTAGGACAGATACGCAGTATTTT. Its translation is CASASGQGARTDTQYF.

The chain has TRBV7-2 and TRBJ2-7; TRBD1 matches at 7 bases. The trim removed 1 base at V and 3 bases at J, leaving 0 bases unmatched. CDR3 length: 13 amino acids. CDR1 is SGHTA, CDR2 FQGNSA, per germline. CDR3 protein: CASSLDRGYEQYF. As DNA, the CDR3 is TGTGCCAGCAGCTTAGACAGGGGCTACGAGCAGTACTTC.

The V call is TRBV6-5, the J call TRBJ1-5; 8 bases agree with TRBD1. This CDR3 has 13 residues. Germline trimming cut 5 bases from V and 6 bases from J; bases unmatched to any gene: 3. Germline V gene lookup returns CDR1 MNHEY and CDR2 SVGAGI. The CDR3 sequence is CASSPDRAQPQHF. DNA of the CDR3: TGTGCCAGCAGTCCGGACAGGGCTCAGCCCCAGCATTTT.